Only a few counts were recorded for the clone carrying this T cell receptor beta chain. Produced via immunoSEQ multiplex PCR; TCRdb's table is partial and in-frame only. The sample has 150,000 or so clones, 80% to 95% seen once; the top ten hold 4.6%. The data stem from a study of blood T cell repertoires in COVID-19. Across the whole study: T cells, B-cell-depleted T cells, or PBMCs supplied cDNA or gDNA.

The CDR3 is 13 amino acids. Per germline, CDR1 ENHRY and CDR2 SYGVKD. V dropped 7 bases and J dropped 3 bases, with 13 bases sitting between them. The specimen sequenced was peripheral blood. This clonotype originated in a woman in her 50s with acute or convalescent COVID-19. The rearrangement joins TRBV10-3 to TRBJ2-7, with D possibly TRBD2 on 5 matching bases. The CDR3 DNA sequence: TGTGCCATCACCAGCGGTAGCCTCTACGAGCAGTACTTC. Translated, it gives CAITSGSLYEQYF.